Described below is a single TCR beta chain sequence and its context. Its specificity is not known. The repertoire was sequenced with immunoSEQ multiplex PCR; TCRdb's copy has only in-frame clones and lacks some. This table holds some 140,000 clones, approximately 92% found once. These data originate in a study of T cell responses to AZD1222 COVID-19 vaccine. Regarding the study as a whole: Samples come after the peak T cell response, not at day 14. It should be noted that donors were predominantly white British and more often female, and clonal diversity was possibly underestimated. Seropositive at baseline were only a handful of AZD1222 recipients. Spike-wide vaccine-associated CD4 TCRs dominated at 160-218 and 743-854.

This clonotype originated in an adult who received the AZD1222 COVID-19 vaccine. Sequenced here: peripheral blood, sampled 28 days after the second AZD1222 dose.

CDR3 nucleotides: TGTGCCAGCAGTCAAAACAGTGCCGGGGCCAACGTCCTGACTTTC. Its translation is CASSQNSAGANVLTF. The chain has TRBV27 and TRBJ2-6; D is uncertain. The CDR3 is 15 amino acids. The germline V gene has CDR1 MNHEY and CDR2 SMNVEV (reference sequence). V was cut by 5 bases and J by 4 bases, with 12 bases left in between.